This is a list of T cell receptor beta chains from one sample in a study of cytomegalovirus exposure and HLA in healthy donors. The protocol was immunoSEQ multiplex PCR, while the TCRdb copy is restricted to in-frame clones and leaves out a portion. The repertoire holds roughly 180,000 clones, with around 80% as singletons. Sequences were obtained from PBMCs. These receptors were collected from a man younger than 35 in good health and CMV-seronegative. The CDR3 runs from the conserved cysteine through the conserved F or W. Fields, in order: D gene, V gene, J gene, CDR3 protein. D genes are given only for firm matches.

>TRBD2|TRBV27|TRBJ2-7
CASLGGTSYEQYF
>NA|TRBV28|TRBJ2-1
CASSKGGRREQFF
>NA|TRBV30|TRBJ1-1
CAWSTQLNTEAFF
>NA|TRBV6-1|TRBJ1-1
CASSENTGNTEAFF
>NA|TRBV9|TRBJ1-1
CASSVSSRGEAFF
>TRBD2|TRBV10-3|TRBJ2-7
CAISPLGLVMTYEQYF
>TRBD2|TRBV12-5|TRBJ2-1
CASGLASGTSGRANNEQFF
>TRBD2|TRBV5-1|TRBJ2-7
CASSLAASGYEQYF
>TRBD1|TRBV5-6|TRBJ2-7
CASSQGDSGYEQYF
>NA|TRBV4-2|TRBJ1-4
CASSQKMGALINEKLFF